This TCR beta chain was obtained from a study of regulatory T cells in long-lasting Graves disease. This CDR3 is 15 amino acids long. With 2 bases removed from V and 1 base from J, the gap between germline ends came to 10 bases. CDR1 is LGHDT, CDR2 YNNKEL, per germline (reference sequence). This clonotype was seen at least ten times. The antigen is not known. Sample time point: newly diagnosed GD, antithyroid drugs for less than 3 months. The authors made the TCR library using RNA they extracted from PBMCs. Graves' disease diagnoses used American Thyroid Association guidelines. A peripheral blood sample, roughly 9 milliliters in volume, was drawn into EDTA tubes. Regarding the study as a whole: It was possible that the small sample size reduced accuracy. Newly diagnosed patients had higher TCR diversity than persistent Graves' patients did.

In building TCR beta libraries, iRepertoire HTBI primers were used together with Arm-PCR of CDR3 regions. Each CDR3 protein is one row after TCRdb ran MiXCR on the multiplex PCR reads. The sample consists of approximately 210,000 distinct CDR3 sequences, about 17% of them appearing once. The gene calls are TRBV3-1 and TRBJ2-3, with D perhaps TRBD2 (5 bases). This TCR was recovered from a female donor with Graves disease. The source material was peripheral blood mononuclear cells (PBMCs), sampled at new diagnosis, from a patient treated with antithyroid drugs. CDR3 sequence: CASSQPGTGTDTQYF. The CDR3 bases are TGTGCCAGCAGCCAACCGGGAACGGGCACAGATACGCAGTATTTT.